A single T cell receptor beta chain is shown here with its context. Its antigen has not been determined. Per-base quality was not reported, and no clone a single base away is much larger than it. Donors were a few dozen systemically healthy Caucasian individuals from Russia aged 6 to 90 years. Each donor gave about 9.2 milliliters of peripheral blood, drawn into EDTA-treated Vacutainer tubes. Ficoll-Paque density-gradient centrifugation was used to isolate PBMCs, with at least 6.5 million obtained per sample. Trizol reagent was used to extract total RNA from the PBMCs, yielding at least 5.5 micrograms per sample. Naive CD45RAhigh/CD27high T cell percentages were measured by flow cytometry on a PBMC aliquot from every donor. The record originates from a study of blood T cells in healthy people across ages (dated by TCRdb to between 2014 and 2017). For context, the study as a whole: In model experiments, roughly one uniquely barcoded TCR beta cDNA molecule per two T cells was captured by template switching. To track age-related changes in TCR beta repertoire diversity, the study relied on deep sequencing normalized with unique cDNA molecular identifiers. The donors were split into four age groups: young (average around 15 years), middle-aged (roughly 42), aged (62) and long-lived (roughly 80). To avoid experimental bias, donors of different ages were spread randomly across the sequencing lanes. Using the same blood draw, the study looked at two additional independent replicas of 1 million unique cDNA reads for two donors, one aged 18 to 29 and the other aged 80 or older. What the work shows at the level of the full study, not this receptor alone: Observed TCR beta diversity correlated strongly with the percentage of naive T cells measured by flow cytometry. Compared with the aged group, the long-lived group had more naive CD4+ T cells, fewer expanded clones and increased TCR diversity, a pattern suggesting age selection. Estimates of total diversity based on one million sequenced T cells were considered lower bounds and underestimates. Because donor CMV infection status was unknown, age-related changes in expanded clonotypes were potentially confounded. Since profiling was done on bulk unsorted PBMCs, naive and antigen-experienced compartments could not be conclusively compared. Observed TCR beta diversity per million T cells fell roughly linearly with age, and a significant reduction was already apparent by age roughly 40.

CDR1 and CDR2 are read off the germline V gene as SGDLS and YYNGEE. The CDR3 goes from the cysteine to the phenylalanine over 15 residues. The DNA shown is the 45-base CDR3, in frame from base 1. The germline ends are 15 bases apart after V is trimmed by 0 bases and J by 7 bases. Preparation of the library involved 5' RACE. The sample was run on an Illumina HiSeq 2500. A second about 7 to 11 cycle PCR used a sample-barcoded 5' primer and a J-beta primer mix. A unique molecular identifier was introduced onto each TCR beta cDNA molecule by a template-switch 5' adaptor carrying 12 random nucleotides. Each sample yielded at least 2.5 million CDR3-containing paired-end reads. The Mint cDNA synthesis kit, primed by a TRBC-specific oligonucleotide, was used to synthesize first-strand cDNA from all RNA. All cDNA was treated with uracil-DNA glycosylase and then went through a first 18-cycle PCR with the universal primers M1SS and BC2_uni_R. As for the original processing: Each sample was normalized by randomly selecting 1 million high-quality reads, each carrying a distinct molecular identifier. Reads with shared molecular identifiers were discarded instead of being binned into consensus sequences. CDR3 identification, clonotype clustering and error correction used MiTCR with a Q25 quality threshold and the strictest error-elimination algorithm. A nonparametric unseen species model with Euler transformation was used to estimate a lower bound on total TCR beta diversity. TCRdb ran its own pipeline on the public reads, namely fastp trimming at Q25 and MiXCR clone calling, and kept in-frame beta chains. Rows merge per CDR3 protein into single entries with the most common DNA and genes. For this entry, the V and J calls and clone size follow TCRdb and not the study's own pipeline. Counted in this sample were more than 800,000 distinct CDR3 sequences; around 45% of them appeared once. About 19% of the sample goes to the ten largest clones.

Recombination connected TRBV9 to TRBJ2-3, and TRBD2 may be the D gene, going by 6 matching bases. Sequenced material: blood. This receptor was obtained from a woman between 55 and 75 years old in good health. Read as DNA, the sequence is TGTGCCAGCAGCGTAGCTGGCGGGACGGGGAATACGCAGTATTTT. The encoded protein is CASSVAGGTGNTQYF.